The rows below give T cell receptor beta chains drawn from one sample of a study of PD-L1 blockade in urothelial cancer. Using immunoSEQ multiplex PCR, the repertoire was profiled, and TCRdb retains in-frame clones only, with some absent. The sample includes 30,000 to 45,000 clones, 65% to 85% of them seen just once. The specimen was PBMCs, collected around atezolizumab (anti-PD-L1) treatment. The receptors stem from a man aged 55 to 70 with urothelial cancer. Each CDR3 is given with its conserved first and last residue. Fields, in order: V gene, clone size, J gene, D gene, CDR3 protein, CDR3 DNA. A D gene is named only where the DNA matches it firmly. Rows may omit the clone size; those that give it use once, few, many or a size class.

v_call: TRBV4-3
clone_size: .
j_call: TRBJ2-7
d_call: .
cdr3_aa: CASSQDRDYEQYF
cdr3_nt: TGCGCCAGCAGCCAAGACAGGGACTACGAGCAGTACTTC

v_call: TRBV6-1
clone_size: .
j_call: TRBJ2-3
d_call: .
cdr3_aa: CASRRTTLDTQYF
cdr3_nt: TGTGCCAGCAGACGGACTACCTTAGATACGCAGTATTTT

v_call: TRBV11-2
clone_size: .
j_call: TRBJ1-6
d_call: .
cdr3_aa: CASSLDRVSNSPLHF
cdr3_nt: TGTGCCAGCAGCTTAGATCGGGTCAGTAATTCACCCCTCCACTTT

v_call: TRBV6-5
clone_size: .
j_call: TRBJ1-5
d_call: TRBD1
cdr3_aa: CASSLDRALPPQHF
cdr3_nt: TGTGCCAGCAGTCTCGACAGGGCCCTGCCGCCCCAGCATTTT

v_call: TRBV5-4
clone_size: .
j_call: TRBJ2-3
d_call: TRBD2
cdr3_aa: CASSPSGTTDTQYF
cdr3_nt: TGTGCCAGCAGCCCCAGCGGGACCACAGATACGCAGTATTTT

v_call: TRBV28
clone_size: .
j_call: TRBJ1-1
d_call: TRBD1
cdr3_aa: CASSSATGRGTEAFF
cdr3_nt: TGTGCCAGCAGTTCCGCGACAGGGCGAGGGACTGAAGCTTTCTTT

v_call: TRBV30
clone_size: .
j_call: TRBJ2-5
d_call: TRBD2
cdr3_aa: CAWRDFGWGGEETQYF
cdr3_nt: TGTGCCTGGAGGGACTTCGGTTGGGGGGGGGAGGAGACCCAGTACTTC

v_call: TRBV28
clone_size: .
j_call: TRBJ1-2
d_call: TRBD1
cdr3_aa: CASRLQGEYGYTF
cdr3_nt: TGTGCCAGCAGACTCCAGGGGGAGTATGGCTACACCTTC

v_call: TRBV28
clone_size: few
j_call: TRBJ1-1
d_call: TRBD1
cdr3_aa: CASSLIQGNAEAFF
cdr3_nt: TGTGCCAGCAGCTTAATACAGGGGAACGCTGAAGCTTTCTTT

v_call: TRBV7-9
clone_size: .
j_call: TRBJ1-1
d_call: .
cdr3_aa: CASSLAQMNTEAFF
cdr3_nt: TGTGCCAGCAGCTTAGCACAAATGAACACTGAAGCTTTCTTT

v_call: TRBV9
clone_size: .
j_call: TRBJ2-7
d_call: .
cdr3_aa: CASTPGGGYPYEQYF
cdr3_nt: TGTGCCAGCACCCCCGGCGGAGGATACCCCTACGAGCAGTACTTC

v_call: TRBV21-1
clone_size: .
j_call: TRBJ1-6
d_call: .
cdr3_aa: CASSTITGGDVERYNSPLHF
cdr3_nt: TGTGCCAGCAGCACGATAACAGGGGGTGACGTTGAAAGATATAATTCACCCCTCCACTTT

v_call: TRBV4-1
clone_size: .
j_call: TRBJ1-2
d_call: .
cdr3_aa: CASSQERQGYYGYTF
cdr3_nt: TGCGCCAGCAGCCAAGAACGCCAGGGCTATTATGGCTACACCTTC

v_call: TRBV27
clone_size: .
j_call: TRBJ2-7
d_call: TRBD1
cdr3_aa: CASSPYRGSYEQYF
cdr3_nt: TGTGCCAGCAGCCCCTACAGGGGGTCCTACGAGCAGTACTTC

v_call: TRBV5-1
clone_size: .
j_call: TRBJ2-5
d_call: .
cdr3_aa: CASSSDSKGLETQYF
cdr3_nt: TGCGCCAGCAGCTCCGACTCGAAGGGGCTAGAGACCCAGTACTTC

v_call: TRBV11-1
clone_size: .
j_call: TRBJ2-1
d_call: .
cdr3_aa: CASSLDGQPLYNEQFF
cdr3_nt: TGTGCCAGCAGCTTAGATGGGCAACCCTTATACAATGAGCAGTTCTTC

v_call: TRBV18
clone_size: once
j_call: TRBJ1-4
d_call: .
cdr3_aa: CASSPDRTVKEKLFF
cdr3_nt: TGTGCCAGCTCACCAGACAGGACAGTAAAAGAAAAACTGTTTTTT

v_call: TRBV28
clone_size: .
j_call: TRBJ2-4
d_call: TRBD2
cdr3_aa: CASSLGAGGGLDIQYF
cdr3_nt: TGTGCCAGCAGTTTAGGGGCTGGCGGGGGATTGGACATTCAGTACTTC

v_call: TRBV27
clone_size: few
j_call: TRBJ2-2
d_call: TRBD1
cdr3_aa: CASSLASGGNTGELFF
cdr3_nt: TGTGCCAGCAGTTTAGCCTCAGGGGGGAACACCGGGGAGCTGTTTTTT

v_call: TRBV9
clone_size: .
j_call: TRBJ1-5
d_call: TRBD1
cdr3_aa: CASSGPGTGVNQPQHF
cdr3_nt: TGTGCCAGCAGCGGTCCCGGGACAGGGGTAAACCAGCCCCAGCATTTT

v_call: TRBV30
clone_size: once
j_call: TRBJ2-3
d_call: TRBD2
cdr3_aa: CAWTISGITTDTQYF
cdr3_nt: TGTGCCTGGACTATCAGCGGGATAACCACAGATACGCAGTATTTT

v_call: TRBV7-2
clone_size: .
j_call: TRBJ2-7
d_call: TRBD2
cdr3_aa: CASSLGSGGRASYEQYF
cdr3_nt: TGTGCCAGCAGCTTAGGGTCTGGCGGGAGGGCCAGCTACGAGCAGTACTTC

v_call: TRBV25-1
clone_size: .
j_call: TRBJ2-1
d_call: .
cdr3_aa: CASSEPVGDEQFF
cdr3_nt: TGTGCCAGCAGTGAACCCGTAGGGGATGAGCAGTTCTTC

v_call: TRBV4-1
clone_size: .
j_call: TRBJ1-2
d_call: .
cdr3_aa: CASSPDRTYGYTF
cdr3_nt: TGCGCCAGCAGCCCTGACAGGACTTATGGCTACACCTTC

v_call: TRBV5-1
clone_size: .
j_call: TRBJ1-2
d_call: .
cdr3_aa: CASSSTGRDGYTF
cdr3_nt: TGCGCCAGCAGCTCGACAGGAAGGGACGGCTACACCTTC

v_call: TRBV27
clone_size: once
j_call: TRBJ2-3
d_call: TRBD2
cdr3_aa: CASSLAGGPADTQYF
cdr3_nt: TGTGCCAGCAGCCTAGCGGGGGGGCCTGCAGATACGCAGTATTTT

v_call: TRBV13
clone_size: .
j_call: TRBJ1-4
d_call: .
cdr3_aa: CASSLGVGREKLFF
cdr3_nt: TGTGCCAGCAGCTTAGGTGTGGGGCGTGAAAAACTGTTTTTT

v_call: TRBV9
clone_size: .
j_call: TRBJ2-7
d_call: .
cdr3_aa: CASSPETEYEQYF
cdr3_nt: TGTGCCAGCAGCCCAGAGACGGAGTACGAGCAGTACTTC

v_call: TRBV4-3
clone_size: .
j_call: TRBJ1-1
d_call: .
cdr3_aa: CASSQDRSGDKGAFF
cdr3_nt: TGCGCCAGCAGCCAAGATCGATCAGGGGATAAGGGAGCTTTCTTT

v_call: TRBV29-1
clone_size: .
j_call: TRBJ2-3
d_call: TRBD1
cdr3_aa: CSVLRQGGADTQYF
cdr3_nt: TGCAGCGTTTTGAGACAGGGTGGTGCAGATACGCAGTATTTT

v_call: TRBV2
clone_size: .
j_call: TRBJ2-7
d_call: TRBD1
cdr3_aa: CATRQGVVSYEQYF
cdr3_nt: TGTGCCACCCGACAGGGGGTAGTATCCTACGAGCAGTACTTC

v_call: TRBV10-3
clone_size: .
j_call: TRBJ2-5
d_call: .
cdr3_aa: CAITETVAGTQYF
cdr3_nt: TGTGCCATTACCGAGACAGTCGCTGGGACCCAGTACTTC

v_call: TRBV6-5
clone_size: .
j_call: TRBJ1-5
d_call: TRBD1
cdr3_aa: CASSYDRDRNQPQHF
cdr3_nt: TGTGCCAGCAGTTACGACAGGGACAGGAATCAGCCCCAGCATTTT

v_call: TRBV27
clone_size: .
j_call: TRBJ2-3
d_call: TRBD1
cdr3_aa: CASSRPAGTDTDTQYF
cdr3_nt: TGTGCCAGCAGTCGCCCCGCCGGGACAGATACAGATACGCAGTATTTT

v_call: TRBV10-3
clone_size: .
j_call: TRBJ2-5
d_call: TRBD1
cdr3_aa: CAISGGTGQETQYF
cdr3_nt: TGTGCCATCAGTGGGGGGACAGGACAAGAGACCCAGTACTTC

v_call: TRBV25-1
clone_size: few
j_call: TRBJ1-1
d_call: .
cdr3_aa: CASLGRGMNTEAFF
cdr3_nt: TGTGCCAGCCTTGGGAGGGGAATGAACACTGAAGCTTTCTTT

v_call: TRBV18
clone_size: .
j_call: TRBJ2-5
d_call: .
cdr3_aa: CASSPGAGNQETQYF
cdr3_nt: TGTGCCAGCTCACCGGGGGCAGGTAACCAAGAGACCCAGTACTTC

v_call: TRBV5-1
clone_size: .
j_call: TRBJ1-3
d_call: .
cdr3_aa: CASSLDQGRSGNTIYF
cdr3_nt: TGCGCCAGCAGCTTGGATCAGGGGCGCTCTGGAAACACCATATATTTT

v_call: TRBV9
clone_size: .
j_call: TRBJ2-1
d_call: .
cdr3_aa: CASSVDMSSYNEQFF
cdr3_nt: TGTGCCAGCAGCGTCGACATGAGCTCCTACAATGAGCAGTTCTTC

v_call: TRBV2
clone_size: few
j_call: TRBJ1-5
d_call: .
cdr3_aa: CASSLNQPQHF
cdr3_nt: TGTGCCAGCAGTCTAAATCAGCCCCAGCATTTT

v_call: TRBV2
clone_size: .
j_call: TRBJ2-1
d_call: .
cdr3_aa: CAILSNLDFDEQFF
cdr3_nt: TGTGCCATCCTATCGAATCTGGACTTCGATGAGCAGTTCTTC